This T cell receptor beta chain was sequenced in a study of graft-versus-host responses after intestinal transplantation. Germline V lookup: CDR1 MNHEY, CDR2 SVGAGI. Trimming pared 0 bases from V and 8 bases from J, leaving 13 bases between. CDR3 length equals 14 residues. Measured with immunoSEQ multiplex PCR; TCRdb has only the in-frame clones, and not every one. The sample has approximately 130,000 clones, approximately 94% seen once. Comment on this clone: Its target is unknown. Other nucleotide sequences from this sample produce the same CDR3.

The TCR sequence derives from a human donor who received an intestinal transplant. The rearrangement uses TRBV6-5 and TRBJ1-2; D perhaps matches TRBD1 (5 bases). The sample here was unstimulated CD4+ T cells sorted from spleen or lymph node cells, taken before intestinal transplant. CDR3 loop: CASSYSGGGYGYTF. Written as DNA, the CDR3 is TGTGCCAGCAGTTACTCGGGGGGAGGATACGGCTACACCTTC.